Reported below is one T cell receptor beta chain. The sample originates from a study of blood T cell repertoires in COVID-19. Profiling relied on immunoSEQ multiplex PCR, and the TCRdb table lists in-frame clones only, not all of them. The sample contains over 200,000 clones, about 85% of which appear only once. The CDR3 runs 13 residues. Germline assignment: CDR1 SGHRS and CDR2 YFSETQ. V lost 2 bases and J 1 base, leaving 5 bases between the germline ends. Those who participated ranged in age from roughly 18 to 89 years and resided in about two dozen US areas. The V and J genes are TRBV5-1 and TRBJ2-3; D ambiguous. Sequenced input: PBMCs or T cells enriched from blood (not recorded which). The TCR originated in a man aged 25-45 years who had recovered from COVID-19. CDR3 DNA sequence: TGCGCCAGCAGCTTCCAGGGCACAGATACGCAGTATTTT. Translation: CASSFQGTDTQYF.